Following are 30 T cell receptor beta chains from one sample sequenced in a study of blood T cell repertoires in COVID-19. Produced via immunoSEQ multiplex PCR; TCRdb's table is partial and in-frame only. In the table there are under 300,000 clones, 70% to 85% of which are singletons. Material: peripheral blood. These receptors were collected from an elderly woman with active or convalescent COVID-19.

This chain links TRBV5-1 with TRBJ2-7; TRBD1 is a possible D gene (5 bases). CDR1 is SGHRS, CDR2 YFSETQ, per germline. Trimming removed 1 base from V and 2 bases from J, with 10 bases in between. There are 14 residues in the CDR3. CDR3 sequence: CASSLQTEAYEQYF. The CDR3 nucleotides read TGCGCCAGCAGCTTGCAGACAGAGGCCTACGAGCAGTACTTC.

This chain uses TRBV19 with TRBJ2-3; unclear D gene. This CDR3 contains 15 residues. Germline V lookup: CDR1 LNHDA, CDR2 SQIVND (reference sequence). Deletions cut 5 bases from V and 0 bases from J, with 12 bases between. DNA for the CDR3: TGTGCCAGTAGTGAGGAACTCCTCAGCACAGATACGCAGTATTTT. It specifies CASSEELLSTDTQYF.

The CDR3 sequence is CASSLNPGGLTEKLFF. As DNA, the CDR3 is TGTGCCAGCAGCTTGAATCCGGGGGGACTAACTGAAAAACTGTTTTTT. The chain carries TRBV5-5 and TRBJ1-4, with D possibly TRBD1 on 5 matching bases. V lost 1 base and J lost 7, with 17 bases in between. The length of the CDR3 is 16 residues. The germline V gene has CDR1 SGHKS and CDR2 YYEKEE (reference sequence).

This rearrangement joins TRBV29-1 to TRBJ2-7; weak D call: TRBD1 (5 bases). From germline, CDR1 is SQVTM and CDR2 ANQGSEA. The V end was cut by 3 bases, the J end by 3 bases, with 9 bases between. This CDR3 has 12 residues. The CDR3, as DNA: TGCAGCGTTGAGAGGACATACTACGAGCAGTACTTC. Translating gives CSVERTYYEQYF.

The chain recombines TRBV5-1 with TRBJ2-2; possibly TRBD1 for D (5 bases). The V and J ends lost 6 bases and 2 bases respectively, with 8 bases between them. Germline V gives CDR1 SGHRS, CDR2 YFSETQ. CDR3 length: 13 amino acids. The CDR3 bases are TGCGCCAGCAAAGGGGATAACACCGGGGAGCTGTTTTTT. Translation: CASKGDNTGELFF.

The V and J genes are TRBV2 and TRBJ1-5; TRBD1 matches at 9 bases. The CDR3 sequence is 18 residues long. With V trimmed by 5 bases and J by 1 base, 12 bases remained unmatched. Looked up from germline, CDR1 is SNHLY and CDR2 is FYNNEI. CDR3 bases: TGTGCCAGCAGTTTCCCGATTCCGGGACAGGGAAGCAATCAGCCCCAGCATTTT. Residues: CASSFPIPGQGSNQPQHF.

This sequence joins TRBV30 and TRBJ1-1, with D unresolved. Germline V lookup: CDR1 GTSNPN, CDR2 SVGIG (reference sequence). The CDR3 spans 16 residues. V was clipped by 1 base and J by 1 base, with 16 bases between them. CDR3 DNA sequence: TGTGCCTGGAGTGATGGGTGGCCGGGTCGGAACACTGAAGCTTTCTTT. It codes for CAWSDGWPGRNTEAFF.

The V and J genes are TRBV5-8 and TRBJ2-1; the D gene is possibly TRBD2 (6 bases). V was cut by 0 bases and J by 0 bases, with 13 bases left in between. Germline loops: CDR1 SGHTS, CDR2 YDEGEE. The CDR3 is made up of 17 amino acids. Here the CDR3 DNA reads TGTGCCAGCAGCTTGGCACTAGCTCCGAGCTCCTACAATGAGCAGTTCTTC. The encoded protein is CASSLALAPSSYNEQFF.

The V call is TRBV19, the J call TRBJ1-4; unclear D gene. Looked up from germline, CDR1 is LNHDA and CDR2 is SQIVND (reference sequence). V lost 6 bases and J lost 7, with 18 bases in between. CDR3 size: 15 residues. As DNA, the CDR3 is TGTGCCAGTAGGGTTGCCGGGTCGGAGGGTGAAAAACTGTTTTTT. Translated: CASRVAGSEGEKLFF.

The V gene is TRBV4-1, the J gene TRBJ1-2; D is uncertain. Trimming took off 2 bases at V and 2 bases at J, with 15 bases between the two ends. The V gene's germline CDR1 is MGHRA and CDR2 YSYEKL. The CDR3 length is 16 residues. CDR3 nucleotides: TGCGCCAGCAGCCAACTACCACAAACACAGAACTATGGCTACACCTTC. It translates to CASSQLPQTQNYGYTF.

The chain employs TRBV3-1 (or the pseudogene TRBV3-2) and TRBJ1-1; D unresolved. This CDR3 has 12 amino acids. With 3 bases removed from V and 5 bases from J, the gap between germline ends came to 7 bases. The germline CDR1 and CDR2 sequences are LGHDT and YNNKEL (reference sequence). CDR3 in DNA: TGTGCCAGCAGCCAGCCGGGGACTGAAGCTTTCTTT. This encodes CASSQPGTEAFF.

In its sample, this clone was seen once. This rearrangement joins TRBV6-5 to TRBJ1-1, with TRBD1 as a possible D gene (5 bases). The V end lost 6 bases, the J end lost 4 bases, and 15 bases lay between the germline ends. The CDR3 consists of 14 residues. The germline V gene has CDR1 MNHEY and CDR2 SVGAGI. CDR3 amino acids: CASRTAGGSTEAFF. The CDR3, as DNA: TGTGCCAGCAGGACCGCCGGGGGGAGCACTGAAGCTTTCTTT.

This clone was picked up one time. The chain recombines TRBV6-1 with TRBJ2-6; 9 bases map to TRBD1. Germline V gene lookup returns CDR1 MNHNS and CDR2 SASEGT. The CDR3 spans 19 residues. V dropped 2 bases and J dropped 2; count of bases not matched to a gene: 10. CDR3 coding DNA: TGTGCCAGCAGTGAACCGCGCCGGGGGACAGGGACTGGGGCCAACGTCCTGACTTTC. It is translated as CASSEPRRGTGTGANVLTF.

This clone has a single count. This chain connects TRBV7-9 to TRBJ2-2; 7 positions match TRBD1. This CDR3 contains 14 residues. J lost 3 bases, V lost 5 bases, and 3 bases had no gene match. Germline V gives CDR1 SEHNR, CDR2 FQNEAQ (reference sequence). CDR3 residues: CASSRDRDTGELFF. CDR3 sequence (DNA): TGTGCCAGCAGCCGGGACAGAGACACCGGGGAGCTGTTTTTT.

Written as DNA, the CDR3 is TGTGCCATCAACTTCGGGACAGGGAACGGCTACACCTTC. It specifies CAINFGTGNGYTF. V gene TRBV10-3 combines with J gene TRBJ1-2, with 9 positions matching TRBD1. The germline V gene has CDR1 ENHRY and CDR2 SYGVKD. V trimming: 7 bases; J trimming: 8 bases; junction bases outside the gene matches: 8. This CDR3 region has 13 residues.

The chain employs TRBV5-1 and TRBJ1-4; TRBD1 matches at 7 bases. CDR1 is SGHRS, CDR2 YFSETQ, per germline. Unmatched junction bases numbered 2, after V lost 5 bases and J lost 4 bases. The CDR3 is 13 amino acids. CDR3 nucleotides: TGCGCCAGCAGACAGGGGATTAATGAAAAACTGTTTTTT. This encodes CASRQGINEKLFF.

The rearrangement links TRBV7-9 to TRBJ1-2; tentative D call: TRBD1 (5 bases). CDR1 is SEHNR, CDR2 FQNEAQ, per germline (reference sequence). Trimming left V 6 bases short and J 5 bases short, with 10 bases between. The CDR3 has 12 residues. Here the CDR3 DNA reads TGTGCCAGCAGTATACAGGATTATGGCTACACCTTC. Protein sequence: CASSIQDYGYTF. The complete variable domain, with remaining parts taken from reference TRBV7-9 and TRBJ1-2, reads DTGVSQNPRHKITKRGQNVTFRCDPISEHNRLYWYRQTLGQGPEFLTYFQNEAQLEKSRLLSDRFSAERPKGSFSTLEIQRTEQGDSAMYLCASSIQDYGYTFGSGTRLTVV.

This rearrangement joins TRBV9 to TRBJ2-5; D gene ambiguous. Trimming cost V 1 base and J 2 bases, with 9 bases left between them. This CDR3 has 14 residues. Germline V gene lookup returns CDR1 SGDLS and CDR2 YYNGEE. CDR3: CASSVTASQETQYF. DNA of the CDR3: TGTGCCAGCAGCGTAACAGCAAGTCAAGAGACCCAGTACTTC.

The chain recombines TRBV6-5 with TRBJ2-1; 9 bases agree with TRBD2. Germline V gives CDR1 MNHEY, CDR2 SVGAGI. The CDR3 loop spans 15 amino acids. Trimming took 7 bases from V and 2 from J; bases not matched to a gene: 6. The CDR3 sequence is CASISSGSPYNEQFF. In DNA, the CDR3 is TGTGCCAGCATTAGTAGCGGGAGCCCCTACAATGAGCAGTTCTTC.

CDR3: CASSRGLGAYEQYF. CDR3 in DNA: TGTGCCAGCAGTAGGGGACTCGGAGCTTACGAGCAGTACTTC. The chain combines TRBV2 with TRBJ2-7, with D tentatively TRBD2 (6 bases). The CDR3 spans 14 residues. The V end was cut by 5 bases, the J end by 4 bases, with 15 bases between. From germline, CDR1 is SNHLY and CDR2 FYNNEI.

This chain joins TRBV6-5 and TRBJ1-6; D uncertain. Trimming left V 0 bases short and J 5 bases short, with 11 bases between. The V gene's germline CDR1 is MNHEY and CDR2 SVGAGI. CDR3 length: 16 amino acids. DNA of the CDR3: TGTGCCAGCAGTTACTCGGTCGACATAAATAATTCACCCCTCCACTTT. Its translation: CASSYSVDINNSPLHF.

The chain couples TRBV9 to TRBJ1-2; maybe TRBD1 (6 bases). V lost 0 bases and J lost 4, with 13 bases in between. Germline CDR1 SGDLS, CDR2 YYNGEE. This CDR3 spans 15 amino acids. This chain's CDR3 is CASSVGGGHSYGYTF. CDR3 nucleotides: TGTGCCAGCAGCGTAGGGGGGGGCCATAGCTATGGCTACACCTTC.

This clone has a single count. The V gene is TRBV15, the J gene TRBJ2-3, with 12 bases lining up with TRBD2. CDR1 is LNHNV and CDR2 is YYDKDF in the germline V gene (reference sequence). The CDR3 extends over 16 amino acids. Trimming cost V 0 bases and J 4 bases; bases outside gene matches: 2. In DNA, the CDR3 is TGTGCCACCAGCAGAGAAGGACTAGCGGGATCAGATACGCAGTATTTT. Its translation is CATSREGLAGSDTQYF.

The rearrangement links TRBV10-2 to TRBJ1-5; 8 nucleotides line up with TRBD1. With V trimmed by 8 bases and J by 3 bases, 9 bases remained unmatched. The CDR3 has 15 residues. CDR1 and CDR2 (germline): WSHSY, SAAADI. Here the CDR3 DNA reads TGCGCCAGCGGACTTTCGACAGGGGACAATCAGCCCCAGCATTTT. Translation gives CASGLSTGDNQPQHF.

V gene TRBV4-1 combines with J gene TRBJ2-3, with a tentative D call TRBD2 (6 bases). This CDR3 is 15 amino acids long. The V gene's germline CDR1 is MGHRA and CDR2 YSYEKL. V was shortened by 3 bases and J by 3 bases, with 13 bases between the two germline ends. The CDR3 loop reads CASSHVNGGTDTQYF. CDR3 in DNA: TGCGCCAGCAGCCATGTCAATGGGGGGACAGATACGCAGTATTTT.

The chain uses TRBV19 and TRBJ2-7; perhaps TRBD2 as D (6 bases). This CDR3 region has 17 residues. Per germline, CDR1 LNHDA and CDR2 SQIVND (reference sequence). Deletions cut 3 bases from V and 6 bases from J, with 24 bases between. CDR3 amino acids: CASSIVEGNKRNGEQYF. The CDR3 DNA sequence: TGTGCCAGTAGTATCGTGGAGGGTAACAAACGAAATGGCGAGCAGTACTTC.

The rearrangement uses TRBV28 and TRBJ1-2, with 7 bases that match TRBD1. Trimming at V came to 6 bases and at J to 4 bases, leaving 2 bases not matched to a gene. CDR3 size: 12 residues. Germline V gives CDR1 MDHEN, CDR2 SYDVKM. CDR3 region: CASSRGIYGYTF. Here the CDR3 DNA reads TGTGCCAGCAGCAGGGGGATCTATGGCTACACCTTC.

In the case of this clone: This sample also contains other DNA sequences that code for the same CDR3. The chain joins TRBV5-6 to TRBJ2-7, with TRBD1 identical over 10 bases. J was trimmed by 0 bases and V by 4 bases; bases with no gene match: 7. This CDR3 contains 16 residues. Germline CDR1 SGHDT, CDR2 YYEEEE. CDR3 DNA: TGTGCCAGCAGCCTCGCGGGACAGGGGAGCTCCTACGAGCAGTACTTC. As protein: CASSLAGQGSSYEQYF.

With regard to this clone: Other DNA sequences in the sample encode the same CDR3. The V gene is TRBV5-1, the J gene TRBJ2-5; D is uncertain. The CDR3 runs to 13 residues. The germline V gene has CDR1 SGHRS and CDR2 YFSETQ. V shed 0 bases and J shed 3 bases, with 6 bases lying between them. CDR3 nucleotide sequence: TGCGCCAGCAGCTTGGTCGGAGAAGAGACCCAGTACTTC. Encoded protein: CASSLVGEETQYF.

CDR3 sequence (DNA): TGCGCCAGCAGCCTGTCTGGGGGGGGCAATCAGCCCCAGCATTTT. It is translated as CASSLSGGGNQPQHF. The chain combines TRBV5-1 with TRBJ1-5; D possibly corresponds to TRBD1 (5 bases). The germline V and J ends were trimmed by 4 bases and 2 bases, with 13 bases remaining between them. The CDR3 is made up of 15 amino acids. The V gene's germline CDR1 is SGHRS and CDR2 YFSETQ.